This is a list of T cell receptor beta chains from one sample in a study of T cells in Graves' hyperthyroidism and ophthalmopathy. In TCRdb, the multiplex PCR reads were re-called with MiXCR into one record per CDR3 protein. The sample shows roughly 380,000 distinct CDR3 sequences, over 11% of them seen only once. The sequenced material came from blood. These receptor sequences come from an older woman with Graves' hyperthyroidism. The CDR3 runs from the conserved cysteine through the conserved F or W. The D gene is left open where the match is weak. The size of a clone is reported for some rows only, either as once, few or many, or as a class for expanded clones.

TGTGCCAGCAGCAAGGGGAGGGGGTATGGCTACACCTTC	CASSKGRGYGYTF	TRBJ1-2	13	many	NA	TRBV27
TGTGCCAGCAGACAAAATAGCGGGAGATACGAGACCCAGTACTTC	CASRQNSGRYETQYF	TRBJ2-5	15	NA	TRBD2	TRBV6-2/TRBV6-3
TGCAGTGCTAGAGAGTCGGGGGAGAACTATGGCTACACCTTC	CSARESGENYGYTF	TRBJ1-2	14	many	NA	TRBV20-1
TGTGCCAGCACCAAGCAGACTAGCAGACAAGAGACCCAGTACTTC	CASTKQTSRQETQYF	TRBJ2-5	15	many	TRBD2	TRBV6-1
TGTGCCAGCAGCTTGGACTACCGCACAGATACGCAGTATTTT	CASSLDYRTDTQYF	TRBJ2-3	14	many	NA	TRBV7-2
TGTGCCAGTTTGATTGGGTTCTCGGACTATGGCTACACCTTC	CASLIGFSDYGYTF	TRBJ1-2	14	many	NA	TRBV2
TGTGCCAGCAGTGCGGACGGGAGATATGAGCAGTTCTTC	CASSADGRYEQFF	TRBJ2-1	13	many	NA	TRBV6-1
TGTGCCAGTAGTACTACCGGGACTAGCGGACTCTACGAGCAGTACTTC	CASSTTGTSGLYEQYF	TRBJ2-7	16	many	TRBD2	TRBV19
TGTGCCAGCAGTGAAAGGGCAGGGGTTGGCAACGAGCAGTACTTC	CASSERAGVGNEQYF	TRBJ2-7	15	NA	NA	TRBV6-1
TGCGCCAGCAGCTTGGGAGGGACTAGCGGGAGCAGCGGCTACGAGCAGTACTTC	CASSLGGTSGSSGYEQYF	TRBJ2-7	18	NA	TRBD2	TRBV5-1
TGTGCCAGCAGTTTAGGCGACCGCCTCCACGAGCAGTACTTC	CASSLGDRLHEQYF	TRBJ2-7	14	many	NA	TRBV12-3/TRBV12-4
TGCAGTGCGACTAGCGGCCAAGAGACCCAGTACTTC	CSATSGQETQYF	TRBJ2-5	12	NA	TRBD2	TRBV20-1
TGCGCCAGCAGCTTGGCAGGAGGGGCCAGCTCTGGAAACACCATATATTTT	CASSLAGGASSGNTIYF	TRBJ1-3	17	few	NA	TRBV5-1
TGTGCCAGCAGCTCCCTATCCGGGAAGGTATACAATGAGCAGTTCTTC	CASSSLSGKVYNEQFF	TRBJ2-1	16	NA	NA	TRBV7-9
TGTGCCAGCAGCTTAGGTCCGGGACAGGGAGAAGCTTTCTTT	CASSLGPGQGEAFF	TRBJ1-1	14	many	TRBD1	TRBV7-3
TGTGCCAGCAGCTTAGGCCGGGGCTCCTACGAGCAGTACTTC	CASSLGRGSYEQYF	TRBJ2-7	14	many	NA	TRBV13
TGTGCCAGCGGAAAATGGGACAGATCCTACGAGCAGTACTTC	CASGKWDRSYEQYF	TRBJ2-7	14	many	TRBD1	TRBV27
TGCGCCAGCAGCTTAGGCAGGGGAGGGGCTGAAGCTTTCTTT	CASSLGRGGAEAFF	TRBJ1-1	14	NA	NA	TRBV5-1
TGTGCCAGCAGATTAGCCCCGAAGGCGGGACTACCTAGAGATGCGCAGTATTTT	CASRLAPKAGLPRDAQYF	TRBJ2-3	18	many	TRBD2	TRBV2
TGTGCCAGCAGCGGGACTAGCGCGGCTGAGCAGTTCTTC	CASSGTSAAEQFF	TRBJ2-1	13	many	TRBD2	TRBV3-1
TGCAGTGCTGTGTTGGACTACGAGCAGTACTTC	CSAVLDYEQYF	TRBJ2-7	11	few	NA	TRBV20-1
TGTGCCAGCAGCCCCTCGGTTAGCGGAAGCTCCTACAATGAGCAGTTCTTC	CASSPSVSGSSYNEQFF	TRBJ2-1	17	NA	NA	TRBV9
TGTGCCAGTAGTATAGAGGGCAGAGCCAAAAACATTCAGTACTTC	CASSIEGRAKNIQYF	TRBJ2-4	15	NA	NA	TRBV19
TGTGCCAGTAGTATGTGGACAGGGGGGCCCGAGCAGTACTTC	CASSMWTGGPEQYF	TRBJ2-7	14	NA	TRBD1	TRBV19
TGTGCCAGCAGCGAAATACAGGGGGCACGGACTGAAGCTTTCTTT	CASSEIQGARTEAFF	TRBJ1-1	15	NA	TRBD1	TRBV12-3/TRBV12-4
TGCGCCAGCAGCTTGGCCCCCGTGGGGGCAAACACCGGGGAGCTGTTTTTT	CASSLAPVGANTGELFF	TRBJ2-2	17	NA	NA	TRBV5-1
TGCGCCAGCAGCTTGGGAGTAAGCGGGGGCACAGATACGCAGTATTTT	CASSLGVSGGTDTQYF	TRBJ2-3	16	few	TRBD2	TRBV5-1